The 30 T cell receptor beta chains reported below all come from one sample, sequenced in a study of beta chain features in type 1 diabetes. Study-wide findings and caveats: Within each of all four CD4+ subsets, Type 1 diabetes patients had TCRB CDR3s that were moderately but significantly shorter.

These TCRs' antigens remain unknown. TCRB transcripts that were expressed got sequenced, as all of the isolated RNA had been reverse transcribed. Sequenced by immunoSEQ multiplex PCR; TCRdb stores in-frame clones only, minus some. Counted here are more than 550,000 clones, over 13% occurring once; the ten biggest clones make up 0.035% to 0.045%. Sequenced material: naive CD4+ T cells from blood. Source of these receptors: a man aged 18 to 29 with type 1 diabetes.

J is TRBJ2-5 and V is TRBV7-9; TRBD2 aligns across 10 bases. Losses at the gene ends were 5 bases for V and 6 bases for J; bases not matched to a gene: 12. This CDR3 region has 16 residues. Germline CDR1 SEHNR, CDR2 FQNEAQ (reference sequence). CDR3 in amino acids: CASSPRGTSAMKTQYF. The CDR3 DNA reads as TGTGCCAGCAGCCCCCGAGGGACTAGCGCTATGAAGACCCAGTACTTC.

In this sample, this clone turned up a few times. This chain uses TRBV19 with TRBJ2-6, with D tentatively TRBD1 (5 bases). V lost 11 bases, J lost 0 bases, and 17 bases lay in between. CDR3 size: 16 residues. Per germline, CDR1 LNHDA and CDR2 SQIVND (reference sequence). The chain's CDR3 is CACQPQGVSGANVLTF. CDR3 bases: TGTGCCTGCCAACCCCAGGGTGTCTCTGGGGCCAACGTCCTGACTTTC.

This clone was detected only a few times. V and J are TRBV30 and TRBJ1-5; D gene ambiguous. CDR3 size: 14 residues. Trimming took 0 bases from V and 0 from J, leaving 6 bases between them. Germline-derived CDR1 and CDR2 are GTSNPN and SVGIG (reference sequence). The CDR3, as DNA: TGTGCCTGGAGTGTAAGCGATAGCAATCAGCCCCAGCATTTT. Its translation is CAWSVSDSNQPQHF.

Only a few counts were recorded for this clone. V is TRBV4-1 and J is TRBJ2-7; TRBD1 matches at 9 bases. The length of the CDR3 is 15 residues. From germline, CDR1 is MGHRA and CDR2 YSYEKL. V lost 4 bases, J lost 4 bases, and 8 bases stayed unmatched. The CDR3 loop reads CASSLRDREAYEQYF. CDR3 bases: TGCGCCAGCAGCCTAAGGGACAGGGAGGCGTACGAGCAGTACTTC.

The table lists this clone with a few counts. V is TRBV19 and J is TRBJ2-7; D is undetermined. The germline V gene encodes CDR1 LNHDA and CDR2 SQIVND (reference sequence). This CDR3 contains 13 residues. V lost 3 bases to trimming and J lost 6 bases, with 12 bases between them. CDR3 sequence (DNA): TGTGCCAGTAGTATCGGTGAGTCCCGCGAGCAGTACTTC. This sequence encodes CASSIGESREQYF.

This clone has a handful of counts. This chain links TRBV27 with TRBJ1-5; D might be TRBD1 (5 bases). V lost 6 bases and J lost 2, with 11 bases in between. The CDR3 sequence is 14 residues long. CDR1 MNHEY and CDR2 SMNVEV come from the germline V gene (reference sequence). The CDR3 bases are TGTGCCAGCAGATGGGCGGGGGGCAATCAGCCCCAGCATTTT. Amino acid sequence: CASRWAGGNQPQHF.

This clone was observed a few times. J is TRBJ2-2 and V is TRBV2; D is undetermined. The V end was cut by 7 bases, the J end by 1 base, with 4 bases between. The CDR3 is 12 amino acids. Germline-derived CDR1 and CDR2 are SNHLY and FYNNEI. The CDR3 region is CASTMNTGELFF. The CDR3 DNA reads TGTGCCAGCACGATGAACACCGGGGAGCTGTTTTTT. The variable domain in full, completed from reference TRBV2 and TRBJ2-2, reads EPEVTQTPSHQVTQMGQEVILRCVPISNHLYFYWYRQILGQKVEFLVSFYNNEISEKSEIFDDQFSVERPDGSNFTLKIRSTKLEDSAMYFCASTMNTGELFFGEGSRLTVL.

The chain has TRBV10-2 and TRBJ1-1; 7 bases fit TRBD1. Germline CDR1 WSHSY, CDR2 SAAADI. CDR3 length: 14 amino acids. V was pared by 3 bases and J by 1 base, with 2 bases of the junction left unmatched. The CDR3, as DNA: TGCGCCAGCAGTGACAGGACAGGGAACACTGAAGCTTTCTTT. Translated: CASSDRTGNTEAFF.

This chain uses TRBV7-9 with TRBJ2-7; TRBD1 or TRBD2 may be the D gene (5 bases each). The CDR3 loop spans 13 amino acids. V shed 6 bases and J shed 2 bases, with 11 bases lying between them. Germline V CDR1 and CDR2: SEHNR, FQNEAQ (reference sequence). The DNA for the CDR3 is TGTGCCAGCAGTCACCCGGGACCCTACGAGCAGTACTTC. Translated, it gives CASSHPGPYEQYF.

This sequence joins TRBV4-2 and TRBJ2-1; 8 bases map to TRBD2. The CDR3 has 18 amino acids. V shed 1 base, J shed 3 bases, and the junction held 11 bases outside the gene matches. CDR1 is LGHNA and CDR2 is YNFKEQ in the germline V gene. In DNA, the CDR3 is TGTGCCAGCAGCCAAGGAGGAGGGCGGGGGGTCCGCTACAATGAGCAGTTCTTC. Amino acids: CASSQGGGRGVRYNEQFF.

This clone was seen a handful of times. V gene TRBV29-1 combines with J gene TRBJ1-3; maybe TRBD1 (5 bases). Germline V lookup: CDR1 SQVTM, CDR2 ANQGSEA. The CDR3 runs 14 residues. Trimming stripped 3 bases from V and 2 bases from J, with 11 bases between. CDR3 nucleotide sequence: TGCAGCGTTGACGAGGGGTCTGCTGGAAACACCATATATTTT. Its translation: CSVDEGSAGNTIYF. Filled out from reference TRBV29-1 and TRBJ1-3, the complete variable domain reads SAVISQKPSRDICQRGTSLTIQCQVDSQVTMMFWYRQQPGQSLTLIATANQGSEATYESGFVIDKFPISRPNLTFSTLTVSNMSPEDSSIYLCSVDEGSAGNTIYFGEGSWLTVV.

V is TRBV10-3 and J is TRBJ2-7, with 11 bases identical to TRBD1. This CDR3 region has 16 residues. With V trimmed by 4 bases and J by 3 bases, 8 bases remained unmatched. Germline lookup yields CDR1 ENHRY and CDR2 SYGVKD. Here the CDR3 reads CAISVQAGTGGYEQYF. Here the CDR3 DNA reads TGTGCCATCAGTGTACAAGCCGGGACAGGGGGCTACGAGCAGTACTTC.

The rearrangement links TRBV5-4 to TRBJ2-5; 8 bases map to TRBD1. V gave up 0 bases and J gave up 5 bases; unmatched junction bases: 3. Per germline, CDR1 SGHNT and CDR2 YYREEE (reference sequence). CDR3 length: 14 residues. The chain's CDR3 is CASSLGRGQETQYF. The CDR3 DNA reads TGTGCCAGCAGCTTGGGCAGGGGGCAGGAGACCCAGTACTTC. The full variable domain, with the rest looked up from reference TRBV5-4 and TRBJ2-5, is ETGVTQSPTHLIKTRGQQVTLRCSSQSGHNTVSWYQQALGQGPQFIFQYYREEENGRGNFPPRFSGLQFPNYSSELNVNALELDDSALYLCASSLGRGQETQYFGPGTRLLVL.

The rearrangement links TRBV29-1 to TRBJ2-7, with TRBD1 matching 10 bases. V was pared by 1 base and J by 3 bases, with 3 bases of the junction left unmatched. This CDR3 comprises 14 residues. Germline values: CDR1 SQVTM, CDR2 ANQGSEA. DNA of the CDR3: TGCAGCGTTGAAGCCGGGACAGGGGTCTACGAGCAGTACTTC. Amino acids: CSVEAGTGVYEQYF.

The rearrangement joins TRBV15 to TRBJ2-5, with TRBD2 matching over 8 bases. The length of the CDR3 is 15 residues. Germline lookup yields CDR1 LNHNV and CDR2 YYDKDF (reference sequence). V was pared by 0 bases and J by 4 bases, with 4 bases of the junction left unmatched. The chain's CDR3 is CATSRDAGGPETQYF. CDR3 nucleotide sequence: TGTGCCACCAGCAGAGACGCGGGAGGACCAGAGACCCAGTACTTC.

The rearrangement links TRBV30 to TRBJ2-2; D is perhaps TRBD2 (6 bases). The ends were cut back, 2 bases at V and 7 bases at J, with 20 bases in the middle. Germline loops: CDR1 GTSNPN, CDR2 SVGIG (reference sequence). The CDR3 is 16 amino acids. The CDR3 spells CAWSSRSGLKIGELFF. The DNA of the CDR3 is TGTGCCTGGAGTAGTCGGAGCGGGTTGAAGATCGGGGAGCTGTTTTTT.

The sample holds a few counts of this clone. This sequence joins TRBV5-1 and TRBJ2-2; D gene ambiguous. V was pared by 3 bases and J by 6 bases, with 9 bases between. CDR1 is SGHRS and CDR2 is YFSETQ in the germline V gene. CDR3 length: 13 residues. The CDR3 DNA reads TGCGCCAGCAGCTCTTTCGCAGCCGGGGAGCTGTTTTTT. It yields the protein CASSSFAAGELFF.

This clone turned up a few times. Here the CDR3 DNA reads TGTGCCAGCAGCTCCAGTGGTACTCCCTGGGCTTTCTTT. Protein: CASSSSGTPWAFF. J is TRBJ1-1 and V is TRBV6-5; D is uncertain. This CDR3 comprises 13 residues. V lost 6 bases, J lost 11 bases, and 19 bases lay in between. Germline V gene sequence: CDR1 MNHEY, CDR2 SVGAGI.

The chain recombines TRBV7-9 with TRBJ1-2; no definite D call. This CDR3 has 13 amino acids. The germline V gene has CDR1 SEHNR and CDR2 FQNEAQ (reference sequence). V was pared by 8 bases and J by 1 base, with 11 bases between. CDR3 residues: CASARSSNYGYTF. CDR3 coding DNA: TGTGCCAGCGCCCGGAGCAGTAACTATGGCTACACCTTC. The entire variable domain, with the rest obtained from reference TRBV7-9 and TRBJ1-2, is as follows: DTGVSQNPRHKITKRGQNVTFRCDPISEHNRLYWYRQTLGQGPEFLTYFQNEAQLEKSRLLSDRFSAERPKGSFSTLEIQRTEQGDSAMYLCASARSSNYGYTFGSGTRLTVV.

This clone was recorded a few times. J is TRBJ1-1 and V is TRBV5-1, with 9 bases identical to TRBD1. The CDR3 covers 16 residues. Losses at the gene ends were 4 bases for V and 5 bases for J; bases not matched to a gene: 12. The germline V gene encodes CDR1 SGHRS and CDR2 YFSETQ. The DNA of the CDR3 is TGCGCCAGCAGCCTCCGACAGGGGGAAGGTCGGACTGAAGCTTTCTTT. Amino acids: CASSLRQGEGRTEAFF.

This clone has just a few counts. This chain uses TRBV19 with TRBJ1-5; TRBD1 agrees at 9 bases. Germline loops: CDR1 LNHDA, CDR2 SQIVND (reference sequence). The CDR3 has 13 residues. V lost 10 bases, J lost 4 bases, and 5 bases stayed unmatched. DNA for the CDR3: TGTGCCACCTCGGGACAGGGTAATCAGCCCCAGCATTTT. This gives the protein CATSGQGNQPQHF.

The chain employs TRBV30 and TRBJ1-4; weak D call: TRBD1 (5 bases). Germline values: CDR1 GTSNPN, CDR2 SVGIG (reference sequence). This CDR3 has 15 amino acids. Trimming pared 0 bases from V and 6 bases from J, leaving 14 bases between. DNA of the CDR3: TGTGCCTGGAGTGTACATGAGGGGAGTTATGAAAAACTGTTTTTT. It is translated as CAWSVHEGSYEKLFF.

This clone was picked up a small number of times. This chain joins TRBV30 and TRBJ2-1; tentatively, D is TRBD1 (6 bases). The CDR3 contains 18 residues. V lost 0 bases and J lost 0, with 18 bases in between. CDR1 and CDR2 from the germline V gene are GTSNPN and SVGIG (reference sequence). CDR3 sequence: CAWSVYMVVGASYNEQFF. CDR3 DNA: TGTGCCTGGAGTGTTTACATGGTCGTGGGGGCCTCCTACAATGAGCAGTTCTTC. Together with reference TRBV30 and TRBJ2-1, the CDR3 gives the full variable domain: SQTIHQWPATLVQPVGSPLSLECTVEGTSNPNLYWYRQAAGRGLQLLFYSVGIGQISSEVPQNLSASRPQDRQFILSSKKLLLSDSGFYLCAWSVYMVVGASYNEQFFGPGTRLTVL.

The V and J genes are TRBV6-5 and TRBJ1-1; no reliable D call. The CDR3 is 13 residues long. The germline CDR1 and CDR2 sequences are MNHEY and SVGAGI. V lost 5 bases and J lost 1, with 8 bases in between. The CDR3 is CASSSIENTEAFF. The CDR3 region has the DNA TGTGCCAGCAGTAGCATTGAGAACACTGAAGCTTTCTTT.

The V and J genes are TRBV30 and TRBJ1-1; perhaps TRBD1 as D (6 bases). Germline-derived CDR1 and CDR2 are GTSNPN and SVGIG (reference sequence). V was trimmed by 5 bases and J by 4 bases, leaving 14 bases between them. The CDR3 runs to 13 residues. The CDR3 bases are TGTGCCTGGGGACGCCAGGGGATCACTGAAGCTTTCTTT. Amino acids: CAWGRQGITEAFF.

V gene TRBV18 combines with J gene TRBJ2-3; a possible D gene is TRBD2 (6 bases). The V gene's germline CDR1 is KGHSH and CDR2 LQKENI. V lost 3 bases and J lost 2, with 15 bases in between. CDR3 length equals 16 residues. The chain's CDR3 is CASSPAGPPLTDTQYF. In nucleotides, the CDR3 is TGTGCCAGCTCACCCGCGGGGCCCCCGCTCACAGATACGCAGTATTTT.

The chain has TRBV28 and TRBJ2-7; D may be TRBD1 (6 bases). The germline V and J ends were trimmed by 6 bases and 1 base, with 22 bases remaining between them. Germline loops: CDR1 MDHEN, CDR2 SYDVKM. CDR3 length: 17 amino acids. CDR3: CASSPEGGADLSYEQYF. Here the CDR3 DNA reads TGTGCCAGCAGCCCAGAAGGGGGAGCGGATCTTTCCTACGAGCAGTACTTC.

The rearrangement joins TRBV5-4 to TRBJ2-3; D remains ambiguous. The germline CDR1 and CDR2 sequences are SGHNT and YYREEE (reference sequence). The germline V and J ends were trimmed by 4 bases and 6 bases, with 15 bases remaining between them. The CDR3 loop spans 14 amino acids. The CDR3 loop reads CASSPSRETDTQYF. The CDR3 coding sequence is TGTGCCAGCAGCCCCTCCCGAGAAACCGATACGCAGTATTTT. Complete variable domain (other parts from reference TRBV5-4 and TRBJ2-3): ETGVTQSPTHLIKTRGQQVTLRCSSQSGHNTVSWYQQALGQGPQFIFQYYREEENGRGNFPPRFSGLQFPNYSSELNVNALELDDSALYLCASSPSRETDTQYFGPGTRLTVL.

This clone has more than one count but fewer than ten. The sample contains more than one DNA sequence encoding this CDR3. The chain couples TRBV9 to TRBJ2-5; the D is unclear. Germline CDR1 reads SGDLS; CDR2 reads YYNGEE. The V gene lost 1 base and the J gene lost 2 bases, with 6 bases spanning the gap. The CDR3 is 13 amino acids. CDR3 sequence reads: CASSVSGQETQYF. The CDR3 nucleotides are TGTGCCAGCAGCGTATCCGGTCAAGAGACCCAGTACTTC.

This clone was observed a handful of times. The genes are TRBV7-3 and TRBJ1-1; D possibly corresponds to TRBD1 (6 bases). The CDR3 loop spans 13 amino acids. V was cut by 4 bases and J by 4 bases, with 10 bases left in between. CDR1 SGHTA and CDR2 FQGTGA come from the germline V gene. The CDR3, as DNA: TGTGCCAGCAGCTCGACACAGGGCACTGAAGCTTTCTTT. Its protein product is CASSSTQGTEAFF.